The 7 T cell receptor beta chains in this list originate from one sample, sequenced in a study of cytomegalovirus exposure and HLA in healthy donors. The PCR used 60 Vbeta and 13 Jbeta primers. The method was immunoSEQ multiplex PCR; TCRdb's version includes in-frame clones alone and lacks a portion of them. The sample shows 100,000 to 150,000 clones, 80% of them seen only once. Material for sequencing was PBMCs. Every receptor here comes from a young man in good health and CMV-seropositive.

The chain recombines TRBV7-8 with TRBJ2-1; no reliable D call. The CDR3 is 14 residues long. CDR1 and CDR2 (germline): SGHVS, FQNEAQ. Deletions cut 2 bases from V and 4 bases from J, with 9 bases between. CDR3 region: CASSLLDPYNEQFF. CDR3 in DNA: TGTGCCAGCAGCTTACTAGACCCATACAATGAGCAGTTCTTC.

This chain connects TRBV18 to TRBJ2-1, with D perhaps matching TRBD1 (6 bases). CDR1 and CDR2 (germline): KGHSH, LQKENI. Trimming pared 6 bases from V and 0 bases from J, leaving 12 bases between. There are 15 residues in the CDR3. CDR3 protein: CASSTQGNSYNEQFF. As DNA, the CDR3 is TGTGCCAGCTCTACGCAGGGGAACTCCTACAATGAGCAGTTCTTC.

The chain recombines TRBV7-9 with TRBJ1-1, with D possibly being TRBD1 (6 bases). CDR1 is SEHNR, CDR2 FQNEAQ, per germline (reference sequence). The V end lost 8 bases, the J end lost 5 bases, and 15 bases lay between the germline ends. The CDR3 covers 13 residues. In DNA, the CDR3 is TGTGCCAGCGGATGGGGGGGCCAAACTGAAGCTTTCTTT. Protein: CASGWGGQTEAFF.

This clone was seen only a few times. The chain employs TRBV4-1 and TRBJ2-7; the D gene is possibly TRBD1 (5 bases). Trimming shortened V by 0 bases and J by 3 bases, and 15 bases separated the two germline ends. CDR3 size: 16 residues. The germline V gene encodes CDR1 MGHRA and CDR2 YSYEKL. The CDR3 coding sequence is TGCGCCAGCAGCCAAGATCTATGGGGCAGGGTCTACGAGCAGTACTTC. Translated: CASSQDLWGRVYEQYF.

This chain connects TRBV5-8 to TRBJ1-5; D is perhaps TRBD1 (6 bases). CDR1 is SGHTS and CDR2 is YDEGEE in the germline V gene. Trimming left V 4 bases short and J 4 bases short, with 9 bases between. This CDR3 region has 13 residues. The CDR3 protein is CASSRTENQPQHF. The CDR3 bases are TGTGCCAGCAGCAGGACAGAAAATCAGCCCCAGCATTTT. Full variable domain (outside the CDR3, taken from reference TRBV5-8 and TRBJ1-5): EAGVTQSPTHLIKTRGQQATLRCSPISGHTSVYWYQQALGLGLQFLLWYDEGEERNRGNFPPRFSGRQFPNYSSELNVNALELEDSALYLCASSRTENQPQHFGDGTRLSIL.

This chain uses TRBV15 with TRBJ2-1; 8 bases align to TRBD2. This CDR3 is 18 amino acids long. Germline loops: CDR1 LNHNV, CDR2 YYDKDF (reference sequence). J gave up 0 bases and V 1 base, and 8 bases lay outside the gene matches. CDR3 amino acids: CATSRVPLSGISYNEQFF. The CDR3 DNA is TGTGCCACCAGCAGAGTCCCTCTTAGCGGGATCTCCTACAATGAGCAGTTCTTC.

The chain joins TRBV27 to TRBJ1-2, with D perhaps TRBD1 (5 bases). The length of the CDR3 is 17 residues. Trimming cost V 0 bases and J 1 base, with 15 bases left between them. Germline lookup yields CDR1 MNHEY and CDR2 SMNVEV (reference sequence). The CDR3 coding sequence is TGTGCCAGCAGTTTATCGATCTGGGGCCGTAATAACTATGGCTACACCTTC. Protein sequence: CASSLSIWGRNNYGYTF.